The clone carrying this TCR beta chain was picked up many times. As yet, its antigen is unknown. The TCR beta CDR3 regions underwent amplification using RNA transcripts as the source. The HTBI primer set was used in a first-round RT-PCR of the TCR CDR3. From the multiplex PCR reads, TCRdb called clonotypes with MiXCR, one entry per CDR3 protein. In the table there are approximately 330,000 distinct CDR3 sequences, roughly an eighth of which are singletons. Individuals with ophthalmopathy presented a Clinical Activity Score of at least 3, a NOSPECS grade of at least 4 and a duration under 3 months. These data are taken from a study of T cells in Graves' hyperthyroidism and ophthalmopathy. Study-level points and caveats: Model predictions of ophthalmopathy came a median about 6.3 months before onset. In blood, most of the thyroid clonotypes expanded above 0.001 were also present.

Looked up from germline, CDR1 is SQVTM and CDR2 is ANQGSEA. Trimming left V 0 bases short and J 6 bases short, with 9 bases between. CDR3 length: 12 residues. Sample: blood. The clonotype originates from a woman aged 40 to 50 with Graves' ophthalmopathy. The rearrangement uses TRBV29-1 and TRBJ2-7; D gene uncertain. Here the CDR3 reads CSVEDRSSEQYF. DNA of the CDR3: TGCAGCGTTGAAGATCGGTCGAGCGAGCAGTACTTC.